A single sample is the source of the 27 T cell receptor beta chains below, sequenced in a study of T cell responses to AZD1222 COVID-19 vaccine. Data came from immunoSEQ multiplex PCR; TCRdb stores just in-frame clones and leaves some out. The sample includes about 49,000 clones, about 74% of them seen just once. The sample in question was peripheral blood, obtained on day 0 of AZD1222 vaccination. These receptors originate from an adult in good health.

V and J are TRBV4-1 and TRBJ1-4; TRBD1 might be the D (5 bases). The CDR3 consists of 16 residues. The germline CDR1 and CDR2 sequences are MGHRA and YSYEKL. V was cut by 3 bases and J by 7 bases, with 18 bases left in between. Written as DNA, the CDR3 is TGCGCCAGCAGCCACCAAGGCGGGGCTGGGGGTGAAAAACTGTTTTTT. Translation gives CASSHQGGAGGEKLFF.

CDR3 sequence: CASSLEGALSGELFF. As DNA, the CDR3 is TGTGCCAGCAGCTTAGAGGGAGCGTTGAGCGGGGAGCTGTTTTTT. This rearrangement joins TRBV7-2 to TRBJ2-2, with TRBD2 as a possible D gene (5 bases). This CDR3 contains 15 residues. Germline loops: CDR1 SGHTA, CDR2 FQGNSA. V lost 1 base and J 7 bases, leaving 13 bases between the germline ends.

The V gene is TRBV9, the J gene TRBJ1-4; D unclear. The CDR3 extends over 16 amino acids. The germline V and J ends were trimmed by 0 bases and 0 bases, with 9 bases remaining between them. The germline CDR1 and CDR2 sequences are SGDLS and YYNGEE. For the CDR3, the DNA is TGTGCCAGCAGCGTAGCTACTGGGGCAACTAATGAAAAACTGTTTTTT. Translating it yields CASSVATGATNEKLFF.

The genes are TRBV24-1 and TRBJ2-7; weak D call: TRBD1 (5 bases). Germline V gives CDR1 KGHDR, CDR2 SFDVKD. The CDR3 loop spans 14 amino acids. Trimming left V 8 bases short and J 6 bases short, with 19 bases between. The CDR3 spells CATTPQTVSGEQYF. The CDR3 nucleotides are TGTGCCACCACCCCCCAGACAGTTTCGGGCGAGCAGTACTTC.

This clone was detected only a few times. The genes are TRBV3-1 (or the pseudogene TRBV3-2) and TRBJ1-1, with D maybe TRBD1 (6 bases). Between the trimmed V and J ends, which lost 0 bases and 8 bases, there was a span of 10 bases. This CDR3 has 13 amino acids. Germline CDR1 LGHDT, CDR2 YNNKEL (reference sequence). CDR3 region: CASSQDGTREAFF. CDR3 DNA sequence: TGTGCCAGCAGCCAAGACGGGACACGGGAAGCTTTCTTT.

This clone is a singleton in its sample. V gene TRBV5-5 combines with J gene TRBJ2-7, with D perhaps TRBD1 or TRBD2 (6 bases each). The CDR3 is 13 residues long. Germline CDR1 and CDR2: SGHKS and YYEKEE (reference sequence). The ends were cut back, 0 bases at V and 5 bases at J, with 9 bases in the middle. The CDR3 sequence is CASSLVGGHEQYV. Written as DNA, the CDR3 is TGTGCCAGCAGCTTGGTGGGGGGCCACGAGCAGTACGTC.

The chain carries TRBV7-2 and TRBJ2-1; D not certain. The CDR3 consists of 12 residues. Germline CDR1 is SGHTA and CDR2 is FQGNSA. Trimming cost V 5 bases and J 4 bases, with 6 bases left between them. Here the CDR3 DNA reads TGTGCCAGCAGCCGACCATACAATGAGCAGTTCTTC. Translating gives CASSRPYNEQFF.

The V and J genes are TRBV6-5 and TRBJ1-2; 8 nucleotides align to TRBD1. The CDR3 length is 15 residues. V trimming: 4 bases; J trimming: 4 bases; junction bases outside the gene matches: 8. Germline values: CDR1 MNHEY, CDR2 SVGAGI. The CDR3 reads CASSFLRGRVYGYTF. The DNA for the CDR3 is TGTGCCAGCAGTTTCCTCAGGGGGCGCGTCTATGGCTACACCTTC.

The chain couples TRBV12-3 or TRBV12-4 to TRBJ2-1; D is unresolved. Trimming removed 1 base at V and 7 bases at J, with 2 bases between. The CDR3 length is 11 residues. CDR3 region: CASSLGNEQFF. DNA for the CDR3: TGTGCCAGCAGTTTAGGGAATGAGCAGTTCTTC.

This clone was observed a single time. The chain is built from TRBV2 and TRBJ2-1; 8 nucleotides line up with TRBD2. This CDR3 is 15 amino acids long. V dropped 4 bases and J dropped 4; count of bases not matched to a gene: 6. Germline V gene sequence: CDR1 SNHLY, CDR2 FYNNEI. CDR3 in DNA: TGTGCCAGCAGTGGGCTGGCTAGCGGGTACAATGAGCAGTTCTTC. Its protein is CASSGLASGYNEQFF.

This clone was counted only a few times. This rearrangement joins TRBV5-4 to TRBJ1-1; D unclear. Germline CDR1 SGHNT, CDR2 YYREEE (reference sequence). The CDR3 has 16 residues. V lost 0 bases and J 4 bases, leaving 16 bases between the germline ends. The DNA of the CDR3 is TGTGCCAGCAGCTTGGAGGGAGGGCGTCAAGGCACTGAAGCTTTCTTT. It yields the protein CASSLEGGRQGTEAFF.

This rearrangement joins TRBV5-1 to TRBJ2-1; a weak D match, TRBD2 (6 bases). Between the trimmed V and J ends, which lost 3 bases and 10 bases, there was a span of 17 bases. The CDR3 is made up of 14 amino acids. Germline V gene lookup returns CDR1 SGHRS and CDR2 YFSETQ. In nucleotides, the CDR3 is TGCGCCAGCAGCTGGGGGGACCCCCTAGGGGAGCAGTTCTTC. Residues: CASSWGDPLGEQFF.

The chain joins TRBV5-1 to TRBJ1-2, with TRBD1 matching over 8 bases. Germline V gene lookup returns CDR1 SGHRS and CDR2 YFSETQ. Germline trimming cut 2 bases from V and 6 bases from J; bases unmatched to any gene: 9. The CDR3 runs 15 residues. CDR3 bases: TGCGCCAGCAGCTTTGCGGGCAGGGGGCAACATGGCTACACCTTC. It yields the protein CASSFAGRGQHGYTF.

This clone has just one count. This rearrangement joins TRBV5-1 to TRBJ2-3; maybe TRBD1 (6 bases). V was cut by 0 bases and J by 0 bases, with 14 bases left in between. Germline V lookup: CDR1 SGHRS, CDR2 YFSETQ. There are 17 residues in the CDR3. This chain's CDR3 is CASSLARDTSSTDTQYF. The CDR3 nucleotides are TGCGCCAGCAGCTTGGCTCGGGACACCTCTAGCACAGATACGCAGTATTTT.

The chain combines TRBV27 with TRBJ2-3; TRBD2 might be the D (6 bases). This CDR3 comprises 14 residues. Trimming shortened V by 4 bases and J by 6 bases, and 14 bases separated the two germline ends. CDR1 is MNHEY and CDR2 is SMNVEV in the germline V gene (reference sequence). CDR3 DNA: TGTGCCAGCAGTTGGGCCGGGGGATCGGATACGCAGTATTTT. Translating it yields CASSWAGGSDTQYF.

J is TRBJ1-1 and V is TRBV5-6; a weak D match, TRBD1 (6 bases). V was shortened by 6 bases and J by 4 bases, with 10 bases between the two germline ends. The CDR3 covers 12 residues. Germline V CDR1 and CDR2: SGHDT, YYEEEE. The CDR3 DNA reads as TGTGCCAGCAACATACAGGGCACTGAAGCTTTCTTT. Translation gives CASNIQGTEAFF.

The rearrangement links TRBV6-5 to TRBJ1-1; possibly TRBD1 for D (6 bases). V lost 4 bases and J 4 bases, leaving 13 bases between the germline ends. The CDR3 has 14 amino acids. Germline V gene lookup returns CDR1 MNHEY and CDR2 SVGAGI. CDR3 coding DNA: TGTGCCAGCAGTTCTGGACAGCAGACCACTGAAGCTTTCTTT. This sequence encodes CASSSGQQTTEAFF.

This clone was seen only once. The V and J genes are TRBV19 and TRBJ2-1; TRBD1 aligns across 7 bases. This CDR3 contains 16 residues. Germline CDR1 is LNHDA and CDR2 is SQIVND (reference sequence). After removal of 3 bases from V and 4 bases from J, the junction contained 9 bases not matched to a gene. DNA for the CDR3: TGTGCCAGTAGTATCCTTAGGGACAGACGATACAATGAGCAGTTCTTC. Protein product: CASSILRDRRYNEQFF.

By share, this clone ranks as medium-sized. This rearrangement joins TRBV25-1 to TRBJ2-3; 10 bases are a match to TRBD2. V was pared by 1 base and J by 2 bases, with 9 bases of the junction left unmatched. Germline assignment: CDR1 MGHDK and CDR2 SYGVNS. The CDR3 loop spans 18 amino acids. The CDR3 loop is CASSESVGLAEHTDTQYF. The DNA of the CDR3 is TGTGCCAGCAGTGAATCTGTCGGACTAGCGGAACACACAGATACGCAGTATTTT.

The chain has TRBV28 and TRBJ2-7; no reliable D call. The CDR3 sequence is 13 residues long. Deletions cut 3 bases from V and 4 bases from J, with 10 bases between. The germline CDR1 and CDR2 sequences are MDHEN and SYDVKM. The CDR3, as DNA: TGTGCCAGCAGTTTCCCCCCCGGGTACGAGCAGTACTTC. This sequence encodes CASSFPPGYEQYF. Full variable domain (rest looked up from reference TRBV28 and TRBJ2-7): DVKVTQSSRYLVKRTGEKVFLECVQDMDHENMFWYRQDPGLGLRLIYFSYDVKMKEKGDIPEGYSVSREKKERFSLILESASTNQTSMYLCASSFPPGYEQYFGPGTRLTVT.

The chain combines TRBV2 with TRBJ2-3; 11 bases line up with TRBD2. After removal of 5 bases from V and 7 bases from J, the junction contained 8 bases not matched to a gene. The CDR3 runs 15 residues. CDR1 SNHLY and CDR2 FYNNEI come from the germline V gene. The CDR3 coding sequence is TGTGCCAGCAGTCGCCTAGCGGGAGGTGGAAATACGCAGTATTTT. The encoded protein is CASSRLAGGGNTQYF.

V is TRBV6-5 and J is TRBJ1-5; tentative D call: TRBD1 (5 bases). CDR1 MNHEY and CDR2 SVGAGI come from the germline V gene. V was pared by 6 bases and J by 2 bases, with 11 bases between. The CDR3 totals 14 residues. The CDR3 spells CASRGGFGNQPQHF. Written as DNA, the CDR3 is TGTGCCAGCAGGGGGGGTTTCGGCAATCAGCCCCAGCATTTT.

This clone was seen once. The chain has TRBV6-1 and TRBJ2-3, with D hard to call. Germline assignment: CDR1 MNHNS and CDR2 SASEGT. The CDR3 is 13 amino acids. V was shortened by 3 bases and J by 2 bases, with 6 bases between the two germline ends. This CDR3 is CASSDPFTDTQYF. The CDR3 DNA follows: TGTGCCAGCAGTGACCCGTTCACAGATACGCAGTATTTT.

V and J are TRBV2 and TRBJ2-5; D is perhaps TRBD2 (5 bases). Germline CDR1 reads SNHLY; CDR2 reads FYNNEI. Between the trimmed V and J ends, which lost 7 bases and 4 bases, there was a span of 10 bases. There are 12 residues in the CDR3. The CDR3 reads CASKSGVETQYF. CDR3 nucleotide sequence: TGTGCCAGCAAATCCGGGGTAGAGACCCAGTACTTC. Looking up the rest from reference TRBV2 and TRBJ2-5 gives the full variable domain: EPEVTQTPSHQVTQMGQEVILRCVPISNHLYFYWYRQILGQKVEFLVSFYNNEISEKSEIFDDQFSVERPDGSNFTLKIRSTKLEDSAMYFCASKSGVETQYFGPGTRLLVL.

The CDR3 sequence: CASSLTSLAGGRGTDTQYF. CDR3 DNA: TGTGCCAGCAGCTTAACGTCCCTAGCGGGAGGGCGAGGGACAGATACGCAGTATTTT. The gene calls are TRBV7-3 and TRBJ2-3; 12 nucleotides agree with TRBD2. This CDR3 contains 19 residues. CDR1 is SGHTA, CDR2 FQGTGA, per germline. Trimming took 0 bases from V and 3 from J; bases not matched to a gene: 10. Based on the CDR3 plus reference TRBV7-3 and TRBJ2-3, the full variable domain is GAGVSQTPSNKVTEKGKYVELRCDPISGHTALYWYRQSLGQGPEFLIYFQGTGAADDSGLPNDRFFAVRPEGSVSTLKIQRTERGDSAVYLCASSLTSLAGGRGTDTQYFGPGTRLTVL.

The chain links TRBV19 to TRBJ1-5; 10 bases agree with TRBD1. CDR1 is LNHDA and CDR2 is SQIVND in the germline V gene (reference sequence). CDR3 size: 16 residues. The V gene end was trimmed by 2 bases and the J gene end by 3 bases; junction bases not matched to a gene: 4. CDR3 coding DNA: TGTGCCAGTAGTATACCGGGACAGGGGAACAATCAGCCCCAGCATTTT. Its protein product is CASSIPGQGNNQPQHF.

V usage is TRBV11-3 and J usage is TRBJ2-2; possible D gene TRBD2, 6 bases. V was trimmed by 8 bases and J by 2 bases, leaving 9 bases between them. From germline, CDR1 is SGHNT and CDR2 YENEEA. The CDR3 has 13 residues. CDR3 bases: TGTGCCAGCTCTAGCGTAAACACCGGGGAGCTGTTTTTT. Translating it yields CASSSVNTGELFF.